A single sample is the source of the 28 T cell receptor beta chains below, sequenced in a study of chemoradiotherapy in HPV16-positive cancers. Generated by immunoSEQ multiplex PCR, the TCRdb table keeps only in-frame clones and is missing some. The top ten clones hold more than 3% of a sample with over 15,000 clones, roughly 80% of them seen once. The sequenced sample was blood, obtained from a patient who underwent chemoradiotherapy. The receptors were gathered from a human donor with HPV-associated anogenital cancer.

V is TRBV5-6 and J is TRBJ2-3; D gene ambiguous. The germline V gene has CDR1 SGHDT and CDR2 YYEEEE. V lost 4 bases and J lost 4, with 7 bases in between. The CDR3 is 12 amino acids. The CDR3 DNA reads TGTGCCAGCAGCCTATCGGCAGATACGCAGTATTTT. Residues: CASSLSADTQYF.

J is TRBJ2-7 and V is TRBV6-5; D is unclear. Trimming pared 5 bases from V and 2 bases from J, leaving 7 bases between. The CDR3 is 12 amino acids. Germline-derived CDR1 and CDR2 are MNHEY and SVGAGI. The CDR3 loop reads CASSPSTYEQYF. CDR3 sequence (DNA): TGTGCCAGCAGTCCGTCGACCTACGAGCAGTACTTC.

The gene calls are TRBV19 and TRBJ1-3, with no clear D. The CDR3 is 14 residues long. In germline, CDR1 is LNHDA, CDR2 SQIVND (reference sequence). V shed 4 bases and J shed 2 bases, with 9 bases lying between them. The CDR3 DNA follows: TGTGCCAGTAGTAGTCAAATAGCTGGAAACACCATATATTTT. As protein: CASSSQIAGNTIYF.

The chain joins TRBV27 to TRBJ2-2; weak D call: TRBD1 (5 bases). CDR3 length equals 15 residues. V lost 6 bases, J lost 1 base, and 12 bases lay in between. Looked up from germline, CDR1 is MNHEY and CDR2 is SMNVEV (reference sequence). The CDR3 protein is CASSSDRKNTGELFF. CDR3 sequence (DNA): TGTGCCAGCAGCTCCGACAGAAAGAACACCGGGGAGCTGTTTTTT.

This CDR3 is CASSPGEATNEKLFF. The CDR3 coding sequence is TGTGCCAGTAGTCCTGGGGAGGCAACTAATGAAAAACTGTTTTTT. The rearrangement links TRBV19 to TRBJ1-4; no clear D gene. CDR1 is LNHDA and CDR2 is SQIVND in the germline V gene (reference sequence). The CDR3 sequence is 15 residues long. The germline V and J ends were trimmed by 5 bases and 0 bases, with 10 bases remaining between them.

V is TRBV14 and J is TRBJ1-3; 11 bases match TRBD1. Trimming cost V 4 bases and J 2 bases; bases outside gene matches: 22. Germline values: CDR1 SGHDN, CDR2 FVKESK. The CDR3 spans 22 residues. CDR3 DNA sequence: TGTGCCAGCAGCCTTAAGCTAAATGGACAGGGGGCTGTTCAGGAAGCTGGAAACACCATATATTTT. Translating gives CASSLKLNGQGAVQEAGNTIYF.

The gene calls are TRBV5-4 and TRBJ1-3, with 7 bases matching TRBD1. Losses at the gene ends were 0 bases for V and 2 bases for J; bases not matched to a gene: 5. Germline V gene sequence: CDR1 SGHNT, CDR2 YYREEE (reference sequence). The CDR3 runs 16 residues. CDR3 nucleotide sequence: TGTGCCAGCAGCTTGGACCCCCAGGGGGCTGGAAACACCATATATTTT. Its translation: CASSLDPQGAGNTIYF.

V gene TRBV5-6 combines with J gene TRBJ1-1, with 11 bases identical to TRBD1. The CDR3 covers 18 residues. Germline V gives CDR1 SGHDT, CDR2 YYEEEE. V shed 4 bases and J 0 bases; nucleotides not matched to a gene: 11. DNA for the CDR3: TGTGCCAGCAGCAAGACCCGGGACAGGGGGTTCCTGAACACTGAAGCTTTCTTT. It translates to CASSKTRDRGFLNTEAFF.

This sequence joins TRBV7-8 and TRBJ2-1; no clear D gene. Trimming stripped 1 base from V and 0 bases from J, with 7 bases between. The CDR3 extends over 15 amino acids. The V gene's germline CDR1 is SGHVS and CDR2 FQNEAQ. CDR3 amino acids: CASSLEVFSYNEQFF. CDR3 nucleotide sequence: TGTGCCAGCAGCTTAGAGGTATTCTCCTACAATGAGCAGTTCTTC.

This chain joins TRBV7-9 and TRBJ2-5, with 14 bases that match TRBD2. CDR1 is SEHNR and CDR2 is FQNEAQ in the germline V gene (reference sequence). This CDR3 spans 14 amino acids. The ends lost 4 bases at V and 5 bases at J; junction bases unmatched: 0. The CDR3 here is CASSWTSGGETQYF. In nucleotides, the CDR3 is TGTGCCAGCAGCTGGACTAGCGGGGGGGAGACCCAGTACTTC.

The rearrangement joins TRBV18 to TRBJ1-4; the D gene is possibly TRBD1 (5 bases). The CDR3 loop spans 14 amino acids. Germline loops: CDR1 KGHSH, CDR2 LQKENI. The V end lost 8 bases, the J end lost 3 bases, and 13 bases lay between the germline ends. The chain's CDR3 is CASARAAPNEKLFF. DNA of the CDR3: TGTGCCAGCGCCAGGGCGGCACCTAATGAAAAACTGTTTTTT.

The rearrangement uses TRBV19 and TRBJ2-5, with D perhaps TRBD2 (6 bases). V lost 5 bases and J lost 1, with 11 bases in between. This CDR3 comprises 14 residues. In germline, CDR1 is LNHDA, CDR2 SQIVND (reference sequence). CDR3 residues: CASSSPGLQETQYF. CDR3 DNA: TGTGCCAGTAGTTCACCGGGACTCCAAGAGACCCAGTACTTC.

J is TRBJ2-1 and V is TRBV7-9, with 7 bases aligning to TRBD1. CDR1 SEHNR and CDR2 FQNEAQ come from the germline V gene (reference sequence). V shed 5 bases and J 10 bases; nucleotides not matched to a gene: 8. The CDR3 extends over 13 amino acids. CDR3 DNA: TGTGCCAGCAGCCTCGACAGGGTTTGGGAGCAGTTCTTC. Protein product: CASSLDRVWEQFF.

V and J are TRBV9 and TRBJ1-1; D not certain. Germline CDR1 reads SGDLS; CDR2 reads YYNGEE. V was pared by 3 bases and J by 0 bases, with 6 bases between. This CDR3 spans 13 amino acids. This chain's CDR3 is CASSGTVNTEAFF. The CDR3, as DNA: TGTGCCAGCAGCGGGACGGTGAACACTGAAGCTTTCTTT.

The chain combines TRBV19 with TRBJ1-5; TRBD1 is a possible D gene (6 bases). This CDR3 has 14 residues. V lost 5 bases to trimming and J lost 4 bases, with 12 bases between them. CDR1 is LNHDA, CDR2 SQIVND, per germline (reference sequence). CDR3: CASSFRGANQPQHF. The CDR3, as DNA: TGTGCCAGTAGTTTTCGGGGGGCTAATCAGCCCCAGCATTTT.

This chain uses TRBV13 with TRBJ1-2, with D hard to call. Germline loops: CDR1 PRHDT, CDR2 FYEKMQ (reference sequence). The CDR3 is 15 residues long. The V gene lost 1 base and the J gene lost 7 bases, with 16 bases spanning the gap. CDR3 nucleotide sequence: TGTGCCAGCAGCTTAGCGACCAGGAGGGCGCCTGGCTACACCTTC. Its protein product is CASSLATRRAPGYTF. Based on the CDR3 plus reference TRBV13 and TRBJ1-2, the full variable domain is AAGVIQSPRHLIKEKRETATLKCYPIPRHDTVYWYQQGPGQDPQFLISFYEKMQSDKGSIPDRFSAQQFSDYHSELNMSSLELGDSALYFCASSLATRRAPGYTFGSGTRLTVV.

The chain employs TRBV25-1 and TRBJ2-5; 14 nucleotides agree with TRBD2. Germline CDR1 reads MGHDK; CDR2 reads SYGVNS. Unmatched junction bases numbered 7, after V lost 4 bases and J lost 9 bases. This CDR3 comprises 15 residues. The CDR3 DNA reads TGTGCCAGCAGTGCCGGGACTAGCGGGGGAGGGTCCCAGTACTTC. Its translation is CASSAGTSGGGSQYF.

The chain links TRBV6-5 to TRBJ2-3, with D perhaps matching TRBD2 (5 bases). CDR1 and CDR2 (germline): MNHEY, SVGAGI. The CDR3 contains 15 residues. Trimming removed 7 bases from V and 1 base from J, with 15 bases in between. The CDR3 nucleotides are TGTGCCAGCAATAGAGCGGACGGACGCACAGATACGCAGTATTTT. This translates into CASNRADGRTDTQYF.

This clone appeared a few times. The rearrangement links TRBV5-6 to TRBJ1-5, with D tentatively TRBD1 (6 bases). This CDR3 comprises 15 residues. The germline CDR1 and CDR2 sequences are SGHDT and YYEEEE. Trimming pared 0 bases from V and 5 bases from J, leaving 12 bases between. Written as DNA, the CDR3 is TGTGCCAGCAGCTTGGCTTCGGGGGCGGATCAGCCCCAGCATTTT. It codes for CASSLASGADQPQHF.

The chain carries TRBV6-5 and TRBJ1-4; a possible D gene is TRBD1 (5 bases). The germline CDR1 and CDR2 sequences are MNHEY and SVGAGI. The CDR3 spans 15 residues. V lost 7 bases and J lost 8, with 20 bases in between. The CDR3 DNA is TGTGCCAGCACGGCTTCAGGGTACGGTGGGGAAAAACTGTTTTTT. This sequence encodes CASTASGYGGEKLFF.

This clone was found a few times. V usage is TRBV25-1 and J usage is TRBJ1-2; weak D call: TRBD1 (5 bases). Germline V lookup: CDR1 MGHDK, CDR2 SYGVNS. The CDR3 has 13 amino acids. The germline V and J ends were trimmed by 2 bases and 7 bases, with 11 bases remaining between them. CDR3 nucleotides: TGTGCCAGCAGTGAAGGGGGGAACCCTGGCTACACCTTC. Protein sequence: CASSEGGNPGYTF.

This chain uses TRBV5-6 with TRBJ2-3, with a weak D call TRBD2 (7 bases). The CDR3 contains 14 residues. The V end lost 4 bases, the J end lost 2 bases, and 11 bases lay between the germline ends. Germline CDR1 SGHDT, CDR2 YYEEEE. For the CDR3, the DNA is TGTGCCAGCAGCGGGGGGGGCCCCACAGATACGCAGTATTTT. It yields the protein CASSGGGPTDTQYF.

The chain combines TRBV7-9 with TRBJ1-2; possibly TRBD1 for D (6 bases). V was shortened by 0 bases and J by 6 bases, with 14 bases between the two germline ends. Germline values: CDR1 SEHNR, CDR2 FQNEAQ (reference sequence). The CDR3 totals 15 residues. The CDR3 nucleotides read TGTGCCAGCAGCTTAGCGGACAACAGGGTGGATGGCTACACCTTC. Its protein is CASSLADNRVDGYTF.

This chain links TRBV11-2 with TRBJ2-3; 8 bases line up with TRBD2. Germline lookup yields CDR1 SGHAT and CDR2 FQNNGV. The CDR3 is 17 amino acids. V lost 5 bases to trimming and J lost 0 bases; unmatched junction nucleotides: 10. CDR3 coding DNA: TGTGCCAGCAGCCAGATTGGCGGGGGGAGTAGCACAGATACGCAGTATTTT. Its protein is CASSQIGGGSSTDTQYF.

The chain is built from TRBV19 and TRBJ2-7, with 9 bases matching TRBD1. Trimming at V came to 2 bases and at J to 1 base, leaving 6 bases not matched to a gene. Germline CDR1 reads LNHDA; CDR2 reads SQIVND (reference sequence). The CDR3 sequence is 16 residues long. The CDR3 nucleotides are TGTGCCAGTAGTATATGGGGGACAGGGTCGTCCTACGAGCAGTACTTC. This encodes CASSIWGTGSSYEQYF.

The V gene is TRBV6-5, the J gene TRBJ1-4; 8 bases align to TRBD1. Germline loops: CDR1 MNHEY, CDR2 SVGAGI. Losses at the gene ends were 2 bases for V and 7 bases for J; bases not matched to a gene: 6. CDR3 size: 15 residues. The CDR3 protein is CASSYGTGRGEKLFF. CDR3 DNA: TGTGCCAGCAGTTACGGGACAGGACGGGGTGAAAAACTGTTTTTT.

V is TRBV18 and J is TRBJ1-4; perhaps TRBD1 as D (5 bases). The CDR3 covers 17 residues. V lost 0 bases, J lost 7 bases, and 18 bases lay in between. Germline assignment: CDR1 KGHSH and CDR2 LQKENI. DNA for the CDR3: TGTGCCAGCTCACCACCTCAGGGAAATGCGAATGGTGAAAAACTGTTTTTT. This sequence encodes CASSPPQGNANGEKLFF.

This sequence joins TRBV6-5 and TRBJ1-5; 9 nucleotides line up with TRBD1. The CDR3 loop spans 15 amino acids. V shed 2 bases, J shed 6 bases, and the junction held 5 bases outside the gene matches. Germline CDR1 reads MNHEY; CDR2 reads SVGAGI. The CDR3 region is CASSYTGGDGQPQHF. The CDR3 DNA follows: TGTGCCAGCAGTTACACAGGGGGCGATGGTCAGCCCCAGCATTTT.